A single sample gave rise to the 23 T cell receptor beta chains below, sequenced in a study of post-analysis software for immune sequencing data. The study's findings and limits: The five TRBV segments detected at higher frequency in patients than in controls included TRBV5-6, TRBV5-1 and TRBV20-1.

cDNA libraries for TCR beta contained unique molecular identifiers. TCRdb redid the calling of the PCR reads with MiXCR, one entry per CDR3 protein. Here the sample spans approximately 260,000 distinct CDR3 sequences, less than 40% being singletons. No cognate antigen is known for these TCRs. Input material: blood. These TCRs come from a girl aged 5-17 years with multiple sclerosis.

The chain has TRBV19 and TRBJ2-1; maybe TRBD1 (7 bases). V was cut by 8 bases and J by 4 bases, with 18 bases left in between. Germline V gene sequence: CDR1 LNHDA, CDR2 SQIVND (reference sequence). The CDR3 is 15 amino acids. In DNA, the CDR3 is TGTGCCAGTCACCCAGGGGGAGGTGGGTACAATGAGCAGTTCTTC. This translates into CASHPGGGGYNEQFF.

This clonotype was seen a handful of times. The junction differs from germline at one of its ends, possibly a read error. The genes are TRBV3-1 and TRBJ2-1; 8 nucleotides align to TRBD2. CDR1 and CDR2 (germline): LGHDT, YNNKEL (reference sequence). The CDR3 is 16 residues long. CDR3 sequence: CAGSQGSSGRGNEQFF. CDR3 DNA: TGTGCCGGCAGCCAAGGATCGAGCGGGAGAGGAAATGAGCAGTTCTTC.

The chain links TRBV5-1 to TRBJ2-3; D possibly corresponds to TRBD1 (5 bases). Deletions cut 4 bases from V and 0 bases from J, with 15 bases between. The CDR3 contains 16 residues. Germline values: CDR1 SGHRS, CDR2 YFSETQ. CDR3 bases: TGCGCCAGCAGCAAACGGACAAGGTGGAGCACAGATACGCAGTATTTT. It specifies CASSKRTRWSTDTQYF. The whole variable domain, remainder taken from reference TRBV5-1 and TRBJ2-3, is KAGVTQTPRYLIKTRGQQVTLSCSPISGHRSVSWYQQTPGQGLQFLFEYFSETQRNKGNFPGRFSGRQFSNSRSEMNVSTLELGDSALYLCASSKRTRWSTDTQYFGPGTRLTVL.

In DNA, the CDR3 is TGTGCCAGCAGTAATAGCCCCTACGAGCAGTACTTC. Translating gives CASSNSPYEQYF. The chain uses TRBV7-2 and TRBJ2-7; the D is unclear. V lost 6 bases and J lost 2, with 8 bases in between. The germline V gene encodes CDR1 SGHTA and CDR2 FQGNSA. The CDR3 is made up of 12 amino acids. The full variable domain, completed using reference TRBV7-2 and TRBJ2-7, is GAGVSQSPSNKVTEKGKDVELRCDPISGHTALYWYRQSLGQGLEFLIYFQGNSAPDKSGLPSDRFSAERTGGSVSTLTIQRTQQEDSAVYLCASSNSPYEQYFGPGTRLTVT.

This clonotype appeared many times. The chain carries TRBV2 and TRBJ2-5, with 9 bases fitting TRBD1. The germline V gene encodes CDR1 SNHLY and CDR2 FYNNEI. Trimming took 1 base from V and 2 from J; bases not matched to a gene: 2. The CDR3 spans 15 residues. CDR3: CASSEVGTGQETQYF. CDR3 sequence (DNA): TGTGCCAGCAGTGAAGTAGGGACAGGGCAAGAGACCCAGTACTTC. The full variable domain, in which reference TRBV2 and TRBJ2-5 provide the parts outside the CDR3, is EPEVTQTPSHQVTQMGQEVILRCVPISNHLYFYWYRQILGQKVEFLVSFYNNEISEKSEIFDDQFSVERPDGSNFTLKIRSTKLEDSAMYFCASSEVGTGQETQYFGPGTRLLVL.

A note on this clonotype: This may be a read error, as it is one base from a much larger clone. The chain links TRBV28 to TRBJ2-1; D perhaps matches TRBD1 (5 bases). V dropped 4 bases and J dropped 3 bases, with 13 bases sitting between them. This CDR3 comprises 15 residues. Looked up from germline, CDR1 is MDHEN and CDR2 is SYDVKM. CDR3 DNA: TGTGCCAGCAGTTCCCCCTCTAGGGGCTACAATGAGCAGTTCTTC. The encoded protein is CASSSPSRGYNEQFF. Full variable domain (missing parts from reference TRBV28 and TRBJ2-1): DVKVTQSSRYLVKRTGEKVFLECVQDMDHENMFWYRQDPGLGLRLIYFSYDVKMKEKGDIPEGYSVSREKKERFSLILESASTNQTSMYLCASSSPSRGYNEQFFGPGTRLTVL.

Comment on this clonotype: A single base separates this from a much larger clone, so it may be a read error. The CDR3 nucleotides read TGCAGCGCTAATAAGGGGGGTGCGGATACGCAGTATTTT. It is translated as CSANKGGADTQYF. The genes are TRBV29-1 and TRBJ2-3; D possibly matches TRBD1 or TRBD2 (6 bases each). V lost 7 bases and J 6 bases, leaving 17 bases between the germline ends. There are 13 residues in the CDR3. Germline CDR1 SQVTM, CDR2 ANQGSEA.

The table lists this clonotype with a few counts. One base away lies a much larger clone, so this may be a sequencing read error. This sequence joins TRBV6-6 and TRBJ2-7, with D uncertain. The end of the DNA aligns better with TRBJ2-5, so the J call may be wrong. Germline V lookup: CDR1 MNHNY, CDR2 SVGAGI (reference sequence). The CDR3 runs 13 residues. The CDR3 DNA is TGTGCCAGCAGGCCGACTCGTGGGGAGACCCAGTACTTC. As protein: CASRPTRGETQYF.

In this sample, this clonotype turned up many times. The V call is TRBV7-6, the J call TRBJ2-1, with 8 bases that match TRBD2. With V trimmed by 5 bases and J by 2 bases, 5 bases remained unmatched. In germline, CDR1 is SGHVS, CDR2 FNYEAQ. The CDR3 extends over 15 amino acids. CDR3 sequence reads: CASSRGGFAYNEQFF. The CDR3 coding sequence is TGTGCCAGCAGCCGGGGGGGCTTCGCCTACAATGAGCAGTTCTTC. Using reference TRBV7-6 and TRBJ2-1 for the parts outside the CDR3, the full variable domain is GAGVSQSPRYKVTKRGQDVALRCDPISGHVSLYWYRQALGQGPEFLTYFNYEAQQDKSGLPNDRFSAERPEGSISTLTIQRTEQRDSAMYRCASSRGGFAYNEQFFGPGTRLTVL.

This chain uses TRBV25-1 with TRBJ2-1; 8 bases are shared with TRBD2. V shed 1 base, J shed 7 bases, and the junction held 3 bases outside the gene matches. Germline CDR1 is MGHDK and CDR2 is SYGVNS. The CDR3 has 14 residues. CDR3 in amino acids: CASSEFSGTNEQFF. In nucleotides, the CDR3 is TGTGCCAGCAGTGAATTTAGCGGGACGAATGAGCAGTTCTTC.

There are many counts of this clonotype. The chain combines TRBV7-3 with TRBJ2-1, with 9 positions matching TRBD2. The J segment lost 0 bases and the V segment lost 1 base, leaving 1 base of the junction unmatched. There are 16 residues in the CDR3. Germline loops: CDR1 SGHTA, CDR2 FQGTGA. The CDR3 region has the DNA TGTGCCAGCAGCTTAAGTAGCGGGAGCTCCTACAATGAGCAGTTCTTC. Its protein is CASSLSSGSSYNEQFF.

The chain carries TRBV9 and TRBJ2-2, with D maybe TRBD1 (5 bases). The CDR3 sequence is 14 residues long. Trimming cost V 6 bases and J 4 bases, with 13 bases left between them. Germline V lookup: CDR1 SGDLS, CDR2 YYNGEE. The DNA for the CDR3 is TGTGCCAGCACCCCGCAGGGTGCCACCGGGGAGCTGTTTTTT. This translates into CASTPQGATGELFF.

This clonotype came up many times. The gene calls are TRBV28 and TRBJ2-1; unclear D gene. The V end was cut by 6 bases, the J end by 4 bases, with 10 bases between. The germline gives CDR1 MDHEN, CDR2 SYDVKM. The CDR3 is 13 residues long. The CDR3 spells CASRPTPYNEQFF. The CDR3 DNA reads TGTGCCAGCAGACCGACTCCTTACAATGAGCAGTTCTTC. Full variable domain (remainder filled in from reference TRBV28 and TRBJ2-1): DVKVTQSSRYLVKRTGEKVFLECVQDMDHENMFWYRQDPGLGLRLIYFSYDVKMKEKGDIPEGYSVSREKKERFSLILESASTNQTSMYLCASRPTPYNEQFFGPGTRLTVL.

The chain's CDR3 is CASTKTPGRFEAFF. The CDR3 DNA follows: TGTGCCAGCACCAAGACCCCGGGGCGATTTGAAGCTTTCTTT. The chain carries TRBV7-8 and TRBJ1-1; D possibly corresponds to TRBD1 (5 bases). CDR3 length: 14 residues. The germline CDR1 and CDR2 sequences are SGHVS and FQNEAQ. Trimming removed 7 bases at V and 7 bases at J, with 19 bases between.

Comment on this clonotype: A much larger clone lies a single base off, so this may be a read error. J is TRBJ1-2 and V is TRBV12-3 or TRBV12-4, with a weak D call TRBD1 (6 bases). CDR3 length: 12 amino acids. The CDR3 region has the DNA TGTGCCGGCAGTGCAGGGGCTGGTGGCTACACCTTC. Its protein is CAGSAGAGGYTF.

The V gene is TRBV6-5, the J gene TRBJ1-3, with D possibly TRBD1 on 6 matching bases. The CDR3 loop spans 19 amino acids. The germline V gene encodes CDR1 MNHEY and CDR2 SVGAGI. The V end lost 0 bases, the J end lost 0 bases, and 18 bases lay between the germline ends. This chain's CDR3 is CASSYSKLQGGLSGNTIYF. DNA for the CDR3: TGTGCCAGCAGTTACTCGAAACTCCAAGGGGGACTCTCTGGAAACACCATATATTTT.

This clonotype has at least ten counts. The V gene is TRBV5-6, the J gene TRBJ1-5, with 7 bases identical to TRBD1. CDR1 is SGHDT and CDR2 is YYEEEE in the germline V gene. The CDR3 is 14 residues long. With V trimmed by 0 bases and J by 3 bases, 0 bases remained unmatched. CDR3 region: CASSLEGANQPQHF. In DNA, the CDR3 is TGTGCCAGCAGCTTGGAGGGGGCCAATCAGCCCCAGCATTTT.

As for this clonotype: It may be a read error: a sequence one base away is much more abundant. The chain uses TRBV29-1 and TRBJ2-1, with D perhaps given as TRBD1 or TRBD2 (5 bases each). The J call may be mistaken, given a closer DNA end match to TRBJ2-7. Germline CDR1 SQVTM, CDR2 ANQGSEA. The length of the CDR3 is 14 residues. The CDR3 region is CSVGGTFTYNEQYF. DNA of the CDR3: TGCAGCGTTGGGGGGACCTTCACCTACAATGAGCAGTACTTC.

This clonotype was recorded a few times. Mismatch with germline at one junction end may stem from a read error. The chain joins TRBV28 to TRBJ2-3; D not certain. Germline-derived CDR1 and CDR2 are MDHEN and SYDVKM. CDR3 size: 13 residues. CDR3 protein: CTSSLWKQDTQYF. The CDR3, as DNA: TGTACCAGCAGTTTATGGAAGCAAGATACGCAGTATTTT.

At least ten counts were recorded for this clonotype. The chain carries TRBV4-1 and TRBJ2-1; 12 bases agree with TRBD2. The CDR3 has 15 amino acids. The J segment lost 7 bases and the V segment lost 6 bases, leaving 7 bases of the junction unmatched. Germline CDR1 MGHRA, CDR2 YSYEKL. The CDR3 sequence: CASRLTSGSRNEQFF. CDR3 bases: TGCGCCAGCAGACTGACTAGCGGGAGTCGGAATGAGCAGTTCTTC.

The chain links TRBV7-9 to TRBJ2-5; either TRBD1 or TRBD2 may supply D (5 bases each). This CDR3 comprises 15 residues. The germline CDR1 and CDR2 sequences are SEHNR and FQNEAQ (reference sequence). Trimming removed 5 bases at V and 4 bases at J, with 17 bases between. This chain's CDR3 is CASSSKRGSGETQYF. The CDR3 DNA reads TGTGCCAGCAGCAGTAAGAGGGGCAGCGGAGAGACCCAGTACTTC.

In its sample, this clonotype was seen a few times. This chain joins TRBV5-4 and TRBJ2-2; 10 positions match TRBD2. The CDR3 consists of 15 residues. Germline trimming cut 4 bases from V and 7 bases from J; bases unmatched to any gene: 7. Per germline, CDR1 SGHNT and CDR2 YYREEE (reference sequence). This chain's CDR3 is CASSASGGADGELFF. Written as DNA, the CDR3 is TGTGCCAGCAGCGCCAGCGGGGGGGCCGACGGGGAGCTGTTTTTT.

This clonotype has a count of ten or more. The chain joins TRBV7-2 to TRBJ2-4; 8 bases line up with TRBD1. CDR3 size: 16 residues. From germline, CDR1 is SGHTA and CDR2 FQGNSA. V dropped 0 bases and J dropped 3; count of bases not matched to a gene: 4. The CDR3 nucleotides are TGTGCCAGCAGCTTAGCGGCGACAGGGGTCAAAAACATTCAGTACTTC. Amino acid sequence: CASSLAATGVKNIQYF.